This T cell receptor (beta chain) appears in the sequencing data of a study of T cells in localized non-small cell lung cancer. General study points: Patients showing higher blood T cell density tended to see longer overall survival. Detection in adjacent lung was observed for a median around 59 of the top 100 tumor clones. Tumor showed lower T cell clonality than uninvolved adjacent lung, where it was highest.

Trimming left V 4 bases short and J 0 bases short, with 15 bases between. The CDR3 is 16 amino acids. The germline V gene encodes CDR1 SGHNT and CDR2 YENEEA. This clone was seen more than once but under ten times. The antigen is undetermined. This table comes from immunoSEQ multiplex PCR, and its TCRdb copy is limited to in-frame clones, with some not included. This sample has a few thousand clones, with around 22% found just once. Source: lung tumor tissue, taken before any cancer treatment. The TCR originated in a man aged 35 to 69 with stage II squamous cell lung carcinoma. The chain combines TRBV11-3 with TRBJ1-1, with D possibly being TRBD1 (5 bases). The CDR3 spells CASSSLTGRLNTEAFF. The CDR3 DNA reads TGTGCCAGCAGCTCCCTGACGGGACGTTTGAACACTGAAGCTTTCTTT.